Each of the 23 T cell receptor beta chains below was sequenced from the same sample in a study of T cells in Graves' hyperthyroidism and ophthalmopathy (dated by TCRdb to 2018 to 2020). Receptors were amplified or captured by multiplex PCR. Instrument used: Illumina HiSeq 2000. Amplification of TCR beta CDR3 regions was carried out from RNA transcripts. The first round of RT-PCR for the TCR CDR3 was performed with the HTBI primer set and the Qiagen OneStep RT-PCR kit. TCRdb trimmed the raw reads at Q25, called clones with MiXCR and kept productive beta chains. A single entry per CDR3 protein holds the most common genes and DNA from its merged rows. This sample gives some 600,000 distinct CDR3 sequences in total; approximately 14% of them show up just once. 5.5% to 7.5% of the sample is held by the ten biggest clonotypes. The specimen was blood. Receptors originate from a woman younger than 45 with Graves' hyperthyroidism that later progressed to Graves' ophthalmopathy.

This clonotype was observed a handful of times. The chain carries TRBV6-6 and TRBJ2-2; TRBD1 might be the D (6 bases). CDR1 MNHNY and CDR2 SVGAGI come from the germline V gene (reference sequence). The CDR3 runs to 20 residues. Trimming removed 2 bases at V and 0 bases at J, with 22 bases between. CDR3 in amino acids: CASSYPRGLGQLANTGELFF. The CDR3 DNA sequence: TGTGCCAGCAGTTACCCCCGAGGCCTAGGACAGCTCGCGAACACCGGGGAGCTGTTTTTT.

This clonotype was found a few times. The CDR3 loop is CASSPGGEGSLQYF. The CDR3 coding sequence is TGTGCCAGCAGCCCCGGGGGGGAGGGATCATTGCAGTACTTC. The V and J genes are TRBV5-4 and TRBJ2-7; 8 bases align to TRBD2. CDR1 is SGHNT, CDR2 YYREEE, per germline (reference sequence). CDR3 size: 14 residues. V was pared by 4 bases and J by 9 bases, with 12 bases of the junction left unmatched. Complete variable domain (other parts from reference TRBV5-4 and TRBJ2-7): ETGVTQSPTHLIKTRGQQVTLRCSSQSGHNTVSWYQQALGQGPQFIFQYYREEENGRGNFPPRFSGLQFPNYSSELNVNALELDDSALYLCASSPGGEGSLQYFGPGTRLTVT.

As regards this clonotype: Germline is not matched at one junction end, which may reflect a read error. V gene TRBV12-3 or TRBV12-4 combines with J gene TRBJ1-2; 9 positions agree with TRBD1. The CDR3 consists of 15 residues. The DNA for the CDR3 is TGTGCTAGCAGCTACCAACAGGGGGCAGACTATGGCTACACCTTC. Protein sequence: CASSYQQGADYGYTF.

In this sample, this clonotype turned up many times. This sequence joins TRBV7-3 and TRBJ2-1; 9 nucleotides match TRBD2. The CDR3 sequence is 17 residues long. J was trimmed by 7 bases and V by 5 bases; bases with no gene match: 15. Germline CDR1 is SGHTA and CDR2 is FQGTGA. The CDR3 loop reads CASSHRGSGRRGNEQFF. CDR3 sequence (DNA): TGTGCCAGCAGCCACCGGGGCAGCGGGAGGCGGGGGAATGAGCAGTTCTTC.

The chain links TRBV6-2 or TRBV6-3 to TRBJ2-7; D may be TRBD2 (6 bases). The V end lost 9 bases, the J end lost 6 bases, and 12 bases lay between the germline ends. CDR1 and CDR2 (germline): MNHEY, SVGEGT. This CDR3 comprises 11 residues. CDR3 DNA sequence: TGTGCCAGTGTACGGGACTTCGAGCAGTACTTC. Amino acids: CASVRDFEQYF.

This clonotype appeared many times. In DNA form, the CDR3 reads TGCAGTGCTAGAGACGGCGGGCCCCAAGAGACCCAGTACTTC. Translation: CSARDGGPQETQYF. The chain links TRBV20-1 to TRBJ2-5, with a possible D match to TRBD2 (5 bases). The V end lost 0 bases, the J end lost 1 base, and 9 bases lay between the germline ends. CDR1 is DFQATT and CDR2 is SNEGSKA in the germline V gene (reference sequence). The CDR3 is made up of 14 amino acids.

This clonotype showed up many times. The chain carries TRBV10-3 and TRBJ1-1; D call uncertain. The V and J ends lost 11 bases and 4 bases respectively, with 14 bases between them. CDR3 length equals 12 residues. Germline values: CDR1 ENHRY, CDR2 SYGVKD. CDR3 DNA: TGTGCCTCCGCTGGCGGCGGCACTGAAGCTTTCTTT. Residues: CASAGGGTEAFF.

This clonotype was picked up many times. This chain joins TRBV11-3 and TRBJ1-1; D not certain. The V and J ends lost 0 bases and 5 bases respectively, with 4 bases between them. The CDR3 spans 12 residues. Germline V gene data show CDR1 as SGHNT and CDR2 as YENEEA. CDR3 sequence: CASSLDGTEAFF. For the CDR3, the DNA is TGTGCCAGCAGCTTAGACGGGACTGAAGCTTTCTTT. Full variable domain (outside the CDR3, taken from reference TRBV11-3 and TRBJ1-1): EAGVVQSPRYKIIEKKQPVAFWCNPISGHNTLYWYLQNLGQGPELLIRYENEEAVDDSQLPKDRFSAERLKGVDSTLKIQPAELGDSAVYLCASSLDGTEAFFGQGTRLTVV.

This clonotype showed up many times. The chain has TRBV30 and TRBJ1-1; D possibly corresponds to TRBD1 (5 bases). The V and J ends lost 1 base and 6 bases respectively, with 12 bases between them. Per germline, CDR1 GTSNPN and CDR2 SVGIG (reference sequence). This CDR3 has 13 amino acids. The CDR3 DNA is TGTGCCTGGAGTGCCCGGGGGAGGGCTGAAGCTTTCTTT. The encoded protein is CAWSARGRAEAFF.

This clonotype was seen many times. DNA of the CDR3: TGTGCCAGCAGTCACCTAATGGCGGCTAGCAGCAATGAGCAGTTCTTC. Translated: CASSHLMAASSNEQFF. V gene TRBV2 combines with J gene TRBJ2-1, with D tentatively TRBD2 (5 bases). Germline CDR1 is SNHLY and CDR2 is FYNNEI. V shed 5 bases and J shed 6 bases, with 20 bases lying between them. This CDR3 comprises 16 residues.

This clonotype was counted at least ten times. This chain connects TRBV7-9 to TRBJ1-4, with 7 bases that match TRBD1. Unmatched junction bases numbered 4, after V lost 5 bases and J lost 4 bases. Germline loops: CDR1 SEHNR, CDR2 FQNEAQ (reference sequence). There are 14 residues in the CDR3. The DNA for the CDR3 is TGTGCCAGCAGCCCGGGACAGCTTAATGAAAAACTGTTTTTT. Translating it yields CASSPGQLNEKLFF.

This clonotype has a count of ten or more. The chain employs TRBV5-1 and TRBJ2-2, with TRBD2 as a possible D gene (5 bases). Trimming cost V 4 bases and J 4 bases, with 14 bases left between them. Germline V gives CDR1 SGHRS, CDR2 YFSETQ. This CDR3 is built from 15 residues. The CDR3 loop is CASSPTTGITGELFF. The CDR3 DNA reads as TGCGCCAGCAGCCCGACGACGGGGATCACCGGGGAGCTGTTTTTT.

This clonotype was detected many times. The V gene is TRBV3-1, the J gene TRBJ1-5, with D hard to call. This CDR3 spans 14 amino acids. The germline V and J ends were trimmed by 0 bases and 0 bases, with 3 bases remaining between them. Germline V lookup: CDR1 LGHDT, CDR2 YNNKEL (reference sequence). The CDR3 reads CASSQDHSNQPQHF. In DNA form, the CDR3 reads TGTGCCAGCAGCCAAGATCATAGCAATCAGCCCCAGCATTTT.

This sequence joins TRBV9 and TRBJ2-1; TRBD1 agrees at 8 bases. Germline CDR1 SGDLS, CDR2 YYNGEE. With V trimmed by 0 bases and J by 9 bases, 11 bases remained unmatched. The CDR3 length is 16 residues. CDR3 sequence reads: CASSVDRQGLFVEQFF. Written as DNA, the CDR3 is TGTGCCAGCAGCGTAGATAGACAGGGGTTGTTCGTTGAGCAGTTCTTC.

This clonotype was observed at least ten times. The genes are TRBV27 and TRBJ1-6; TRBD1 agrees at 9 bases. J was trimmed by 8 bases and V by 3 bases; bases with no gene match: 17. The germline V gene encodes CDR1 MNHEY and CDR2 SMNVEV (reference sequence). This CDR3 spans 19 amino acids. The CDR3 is CASSFSETPWTGADSPLHF. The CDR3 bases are TGTGCCAGCAGTTTTTCAGAAACGCCTTGGACAGGGGCGGATTCACCCCTCCACTTT.

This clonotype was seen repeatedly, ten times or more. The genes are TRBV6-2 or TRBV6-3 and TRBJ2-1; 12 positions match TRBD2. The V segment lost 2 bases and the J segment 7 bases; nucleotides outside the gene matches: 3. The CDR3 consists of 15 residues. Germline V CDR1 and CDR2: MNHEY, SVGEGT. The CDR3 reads CASSYRLAGENEQFF. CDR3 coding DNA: TGTGCCAGCAGTTACCGACTAGCGGGGGAGAATGAGCAGTTCTTC.

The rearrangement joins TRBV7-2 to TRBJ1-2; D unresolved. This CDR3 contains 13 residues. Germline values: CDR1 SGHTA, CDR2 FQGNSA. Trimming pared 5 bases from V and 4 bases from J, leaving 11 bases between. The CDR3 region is CASSRNNVYGYTF. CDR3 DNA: TGTGCCAGCAGCCGCAACAACGTCTATGGCTACACCTTC. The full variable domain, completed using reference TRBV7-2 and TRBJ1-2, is GAGVSQSPSNKVTEKGKDVELRCDPISGHTALYWYRQSLGQGLEFLIYFQGNSAPDKSGLPSDRFSAERTGGSVSTLTIQRTQQEDSAVYLCASSRNNVYGYTFGSGTRLTVV.

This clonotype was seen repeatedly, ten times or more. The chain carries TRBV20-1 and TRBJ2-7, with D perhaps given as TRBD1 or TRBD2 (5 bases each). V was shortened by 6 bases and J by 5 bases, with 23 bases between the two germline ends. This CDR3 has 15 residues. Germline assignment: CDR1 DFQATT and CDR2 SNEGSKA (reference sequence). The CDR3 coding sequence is TGCAGTGCCTTGAACCGGGACGGGTCGTTTGACGAGCAGTACTTC. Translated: CSALNRDGSFDEQYF.

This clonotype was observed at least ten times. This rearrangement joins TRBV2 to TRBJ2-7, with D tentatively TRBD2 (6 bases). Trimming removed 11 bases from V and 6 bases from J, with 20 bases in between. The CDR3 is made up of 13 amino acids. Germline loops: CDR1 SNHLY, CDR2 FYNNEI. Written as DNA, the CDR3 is TGTGCCTCGTCCGGGACTTTGGGTCTCGAGCAGTACTTC. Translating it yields CASSGTLGLEQYF.

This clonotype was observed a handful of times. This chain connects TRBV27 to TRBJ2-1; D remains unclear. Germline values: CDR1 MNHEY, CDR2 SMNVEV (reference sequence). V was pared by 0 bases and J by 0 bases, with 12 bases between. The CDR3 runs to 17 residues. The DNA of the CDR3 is TGTGCCAGCAGTTTATCGATTCTACTAACCTCCTACAATGAGCAGTTCTTC. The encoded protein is CASSLSILLTSYNEQFF.

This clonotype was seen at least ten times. The CDR3 DNA reads TGTGCCAGCAGTGAATTAACGGCGGGAGCTCAGGCAGATACGCAGTATTTT. It encodes CASSELTAGAQADTQYF. The chain is built from TRBV25-1 and TRBJ2-3; 7 positions agree with TRBD2. Germline V gives CDR1 MGHDK, CDR2 SYGVNS. Trimming cost V 1 base and J 4 bases; bases outside gene matches: 11. The CDR3 has 17 residues.

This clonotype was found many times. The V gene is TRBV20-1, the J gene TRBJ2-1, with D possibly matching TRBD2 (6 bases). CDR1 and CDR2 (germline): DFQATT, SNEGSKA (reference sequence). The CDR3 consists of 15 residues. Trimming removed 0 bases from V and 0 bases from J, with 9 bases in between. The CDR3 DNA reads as TGCAGTGCTAGAGAACGGGGGAGCTCCTACAATGAGCAGTTCTTC. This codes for CSARERGSSYNEQFF.

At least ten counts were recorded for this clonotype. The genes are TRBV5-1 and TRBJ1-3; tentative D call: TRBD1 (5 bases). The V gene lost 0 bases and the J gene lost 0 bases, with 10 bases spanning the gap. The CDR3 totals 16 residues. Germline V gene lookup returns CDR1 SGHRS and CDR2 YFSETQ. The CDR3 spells CASSLGGRPSGNTIYF. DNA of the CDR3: TGCGCCAGCAGCTTGGGGGGACGGCCCTCTGGAAACACCATATATTTT.